Below, 5 T cell receptor beta chains from the same sample are listed, as sequenced in a study of PD-1 blockade in classical Hodgkin lymphoma. There was relapse after autologous stem cell transplantation in every patient, and there was variation in brentuximab vedotin exposure. Libraries were prepared by immunoSEQ multiplex PCR; TCRdb keeps only in-frame clonotypes and omits some of them. The sample lists about 41,000 clones; about 74% were seen once. Sample: peripheral blood mononuclear cells (PBMCs), taken at baseline. Receptors originate from a human donor with classical Hodgkin lymphoma.

The chain has TRBV27 and TRBJ2-7, with 11 bases identical to TRBD1. This CDR3 comprises 15 residues. J lost 4 bases, V lost 1 base, and 3 bases had no gene match. Germline loops: CDR1 MNHEY, CDR2 SMNVEV (reference sequence). CDR3: CASSLFGTGGYEQYF. CDR3 coding DNA: TGTGCCAGCAGTTTATTTGGGACAGGGGGTTACGAGCAGTACTTC.

This clone was counted a few times. The rearrangement joins TRBV7-3 to TRBJ2-2, with D possibly being TRBD1 or TRBD2 (5 bases each). The V gene's germline CDR1 is SGHTA and CDR2 FQGTGA. V shed 3 bases and J shed 8 bases, with 19 bases lying between them. The CDR3 runs to 16 residues. CDR3 sequence: CASSLRGAPSAGELFF. CDR3 DNA: TGTGCCAGCAGCTTGAGGGGAGCCCCGTCTGCGGGGGAGCTGTTTTTT.

This CDR3 reads CASGDGRSGNTIYF. The DNA of the CDR3 is TGCGCCAGCGGGGACGGCCGCTCTGGAAACACCATATATTTT. This rearrangement joins TRBV5-1 to TRBJ1-3, with D perhaps TRBD1 (5 bases). The germline V and J ends were trimmed by 7 bases and 0 bases, with 11 bases remaining between them. The CDR3 runs 14 residues. In germline, CDR1 is SGHRS, CDR2 YFSETQ. The full variable domain, its missing parts supplied by reference TRBV5-1 and TRBJ1-3, is KAGVTQTPRYLIKTRGQQVTLSCSPISGHRSVSWYQQTPGQGLQFLFEYFSETQRNKGNFPGRFSGRQFSNSRSEMNVSTLELGDSALYLCASGDGRSGNTIYFGEGSWLTVV.

The chain is built from TRBV6-5 and TRBJ2-1; D is uncertain. The CDR3 runs to 12 residues. Germline V lookup: CDR1 MNHEY, CDR2 SVGAGI. Trimming took off 6 bases at V and 6 bases at J, with 9 bases between the two ends. CDR3 DNA: TGTGCCAGCAGCACTAACTCCAATGAGCAGTTCTTC. The encoded protein is CASSTNSNEQFF.

The chain is built from TRBV18 and TRBJ2-1; no clear D. The ends were cut back, 3 bases at V and 7 bases at J, with 7 bases in the middle. The CDR3 loop spans 12 amino acids. Per germline, CDR1 KGHSH and CDR2 LQKENI. The CDR3 spells CASSPSINEQFF. The CDR3 DNA follows: TGTGCCAGCTCACCCTCGATTAATGAGCAGTTCTTC.